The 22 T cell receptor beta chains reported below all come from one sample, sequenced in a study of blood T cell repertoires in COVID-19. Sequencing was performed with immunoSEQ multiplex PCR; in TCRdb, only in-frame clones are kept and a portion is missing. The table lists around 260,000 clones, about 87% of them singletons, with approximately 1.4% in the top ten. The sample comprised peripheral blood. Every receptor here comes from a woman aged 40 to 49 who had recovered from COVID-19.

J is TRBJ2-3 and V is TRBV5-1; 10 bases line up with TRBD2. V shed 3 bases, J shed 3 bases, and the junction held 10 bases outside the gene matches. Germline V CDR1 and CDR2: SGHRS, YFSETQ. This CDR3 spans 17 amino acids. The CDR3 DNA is TGCGCCAGCAGCTCCTTGGGAGCGGGGGGGGGTACAGATACGCAGTATTTT. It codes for CASSSLGAGGGTDTQYF. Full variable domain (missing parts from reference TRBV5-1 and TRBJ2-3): KAGVTQTPRYLIKTRGQQVTLSCSPISGHRSVSWYQQTPGQGLQFLFEYFSETQRNKGNFPGRFSGRQFSNSRSEMNVSTLELGDSALYLCASSSLGAGGGTDTQYFGPGTRLTVL.

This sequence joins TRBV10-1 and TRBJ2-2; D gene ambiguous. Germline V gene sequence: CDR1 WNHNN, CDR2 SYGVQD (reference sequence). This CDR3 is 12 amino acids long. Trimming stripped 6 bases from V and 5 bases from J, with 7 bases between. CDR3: CASSPRTGELFF. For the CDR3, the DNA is TGCGCCAGCAGCCCGAGGACCGGGGAGCTGTTTTTT.

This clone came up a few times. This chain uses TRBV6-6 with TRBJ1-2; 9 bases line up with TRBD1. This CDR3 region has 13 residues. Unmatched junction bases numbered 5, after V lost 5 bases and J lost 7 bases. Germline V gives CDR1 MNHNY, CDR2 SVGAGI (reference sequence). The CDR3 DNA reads TGTGCCAGCAGTCCCACAGGGGGCGGTGGCTACACCTTC. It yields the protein CASSPTGGGGYTF.

CDR3 in DNA: TGTGCCAGCAGCCCTCCAGGGACAAACTATGGCTACACCTTC. Translation: CASSPPGTNYGYTF. The chain is built from TRBV9 and TRBJ1-2; D is perhaps TRBD1 (6 bases). V lost 4 bases, J lost 2 bases, and 12 bases lay in between. Germline CDR1 is SGDLS and CDR2 is YYNGEE. CDR3 length: 14 residues. The entire variable domain, with the rest obtained from reference TRBV9 and TRBJ1-2, is as follows: DSGVTQTPKHLITATGQRVTLRCSPRSGDLSVYWYQQSLDQGLQFLIQYYNGEERAKGNILERFSAQQFPDLHSELNLSSLELGDSALYFCASSPPGTNYGYTFGSGTRLTVV.

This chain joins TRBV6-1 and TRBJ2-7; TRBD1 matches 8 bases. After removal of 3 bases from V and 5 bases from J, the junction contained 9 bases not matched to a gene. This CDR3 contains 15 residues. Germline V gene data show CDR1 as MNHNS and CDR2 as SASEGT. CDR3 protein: CASSDLTDRGDEQYF. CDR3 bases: TGTGCCAGCAGTGACCTGACAGACAGGGGCGACGAGCAGTACTTC.

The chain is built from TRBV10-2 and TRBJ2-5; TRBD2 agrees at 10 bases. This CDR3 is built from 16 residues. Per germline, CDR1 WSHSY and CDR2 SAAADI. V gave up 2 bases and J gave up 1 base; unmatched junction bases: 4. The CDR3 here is CASSEGIAGGQETQYF. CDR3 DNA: TGCGCCAGCAGTGAGGGTATAGCGGGGGGCCAAGAGACCCAGTACTTC.

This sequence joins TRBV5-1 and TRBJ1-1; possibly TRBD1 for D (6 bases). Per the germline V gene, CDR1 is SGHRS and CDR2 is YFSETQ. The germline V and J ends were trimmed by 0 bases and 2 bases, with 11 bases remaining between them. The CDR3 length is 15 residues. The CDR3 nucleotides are TGCGCCAGCAGCTTGGAGACAGGAACTAACACTGAAGCTTTCTTT. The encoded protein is CASSLETGTNTEAFF.

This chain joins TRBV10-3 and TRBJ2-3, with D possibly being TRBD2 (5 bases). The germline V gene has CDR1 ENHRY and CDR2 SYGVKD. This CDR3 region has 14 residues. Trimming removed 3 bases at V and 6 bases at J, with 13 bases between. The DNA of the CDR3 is TGTGCCATCAGTGACGACTACACGTCGGATACGCAGTATTTT. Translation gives CAISDDYTSDTQYF.

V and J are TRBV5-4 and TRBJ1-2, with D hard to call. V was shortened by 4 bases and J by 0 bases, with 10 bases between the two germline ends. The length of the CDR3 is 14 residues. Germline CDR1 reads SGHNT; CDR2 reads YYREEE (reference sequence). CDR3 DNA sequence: TGTGCCAGCAGCGGAACCGGGACTAACTATGGCTACACCTTC. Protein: CASSGTGTNYGYTF.

The CDR3 sequence: CASSLGGDRVEQYF. In DNA, the CDR3 is TGTGCCAGCAGTTTAGGGGGGGACAGGGTCGAGCAGTACTTC. This rearrangement joins TRBV27 to TRBJ2-7; TRBD1 aligns across 9 bases. V was pared by 2 bases and J by 6 bases, with 5 bases of the junction left unmatched. Germline V CDR1 and CDR2: MNHEY, SMNVEV (reference sequence). This CDR3 is built from 14 residues.

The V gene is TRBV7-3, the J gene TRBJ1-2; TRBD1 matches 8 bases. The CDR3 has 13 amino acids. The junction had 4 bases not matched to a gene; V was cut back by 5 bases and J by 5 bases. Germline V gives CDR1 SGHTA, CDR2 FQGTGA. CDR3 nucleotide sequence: TGTGCCAGCAGCCCGGGACAGGCTTATGGCTACACCTTC. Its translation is CASSPGQAYGYTF.

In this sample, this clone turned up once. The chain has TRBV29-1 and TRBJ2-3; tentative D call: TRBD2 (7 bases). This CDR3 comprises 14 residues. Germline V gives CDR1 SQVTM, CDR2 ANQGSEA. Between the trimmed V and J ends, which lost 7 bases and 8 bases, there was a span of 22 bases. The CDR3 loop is CSAKSWGGPGTQYF. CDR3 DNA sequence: TGCAGCGCCAAATCCTGGGGGGGCCCCGGTACGCAGTATTTT.

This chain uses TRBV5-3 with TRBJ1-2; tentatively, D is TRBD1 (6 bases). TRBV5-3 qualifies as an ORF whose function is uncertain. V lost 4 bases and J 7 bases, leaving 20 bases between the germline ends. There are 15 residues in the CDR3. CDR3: CARSIAGGRVFGYTF. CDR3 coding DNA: TGTGCCAGAAGCATCGCCGGGGGGCGCGTGTTTGGCTACACCTTC.

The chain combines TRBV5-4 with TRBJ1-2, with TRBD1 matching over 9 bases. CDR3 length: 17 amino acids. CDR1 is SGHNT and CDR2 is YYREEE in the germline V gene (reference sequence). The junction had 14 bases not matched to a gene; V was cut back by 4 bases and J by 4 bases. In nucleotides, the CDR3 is TGTGCCAGCAGCCCTCGGACAGGGGAGGGTCTATTCTATGGCTACACCTTC. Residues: CASSPRTGEGLFYGYTF.

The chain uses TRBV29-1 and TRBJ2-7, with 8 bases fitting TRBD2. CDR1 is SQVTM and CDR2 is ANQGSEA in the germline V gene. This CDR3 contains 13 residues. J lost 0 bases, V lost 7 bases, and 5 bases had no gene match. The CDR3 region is CSAWRGASYEQYF. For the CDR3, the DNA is TGCAGCGCCTGGCGGGGGGCCTCCTACGAGCAGTACTTC.

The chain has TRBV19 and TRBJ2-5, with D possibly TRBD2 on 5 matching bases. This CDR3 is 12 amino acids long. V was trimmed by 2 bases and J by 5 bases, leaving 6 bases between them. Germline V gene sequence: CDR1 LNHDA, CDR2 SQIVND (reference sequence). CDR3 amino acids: CASSISGETQYF. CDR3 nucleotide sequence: TGTGCCAGTAGTATATCGGGGGAGACCCAGTACTTC. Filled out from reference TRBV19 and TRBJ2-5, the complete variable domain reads DGGITQSPKYLFRKEGQNVTLSCEQNLNHDAMYWYRQDPGQGLRLIYYSQIVNDFQKGDIAEGYSVSREKKESFPLTVTSAQKNPTAFYLCASSISGETQYFGPGTRLLVL.

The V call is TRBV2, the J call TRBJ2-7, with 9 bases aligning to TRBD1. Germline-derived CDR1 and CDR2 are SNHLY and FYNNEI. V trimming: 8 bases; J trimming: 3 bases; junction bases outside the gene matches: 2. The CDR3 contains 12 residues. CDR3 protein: CASGGQGYEQYF. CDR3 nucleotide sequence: TGTGCCAGCGGGGGACAGGGCTACGAGCAGTACTTC.

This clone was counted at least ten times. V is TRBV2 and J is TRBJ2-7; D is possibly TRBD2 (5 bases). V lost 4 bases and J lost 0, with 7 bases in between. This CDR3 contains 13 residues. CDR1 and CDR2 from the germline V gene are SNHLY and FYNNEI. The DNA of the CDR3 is TGTGCCAGCAGTGTCGCGGGCTCCTACGAGCAGTACTTC. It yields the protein CASSVAGSYEQYF.

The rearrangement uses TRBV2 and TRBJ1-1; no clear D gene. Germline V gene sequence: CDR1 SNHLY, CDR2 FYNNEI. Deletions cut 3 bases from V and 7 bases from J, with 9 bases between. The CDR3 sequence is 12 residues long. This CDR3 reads CASSEIQVEAFF. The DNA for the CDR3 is TGTGCCAGCAGTGAGATTCAGGTTGAAGCTTTCTTT.

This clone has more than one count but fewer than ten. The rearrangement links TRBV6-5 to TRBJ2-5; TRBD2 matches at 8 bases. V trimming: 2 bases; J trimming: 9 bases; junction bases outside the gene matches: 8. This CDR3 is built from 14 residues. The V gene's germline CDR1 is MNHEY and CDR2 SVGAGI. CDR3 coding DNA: TGTGCCAGCAGTTACAGCGGGGGCCGAGCGGCCCAGTACTTC. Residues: CASSYSGGRAAQYF.

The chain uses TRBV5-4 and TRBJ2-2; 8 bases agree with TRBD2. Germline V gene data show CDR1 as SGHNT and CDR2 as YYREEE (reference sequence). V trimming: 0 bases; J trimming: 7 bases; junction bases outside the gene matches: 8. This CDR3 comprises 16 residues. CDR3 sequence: CASSLEAAGDDGELFF. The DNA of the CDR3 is TGTGCCAGCAGCTTGGAGGCAGCGGGGGACGACGGGGAGCTGTTTTTT. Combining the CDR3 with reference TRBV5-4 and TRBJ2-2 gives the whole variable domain ETGVTQSPTHLIKTRGQQVTLRCSSQSGHNTVSWYQQALGQGPQFIFQYYREEENGRGNFPPRFSGLQFPNYSSELNVNALELDDSALYLCASSLEAAGDDGELFFGEGSRLTVL.

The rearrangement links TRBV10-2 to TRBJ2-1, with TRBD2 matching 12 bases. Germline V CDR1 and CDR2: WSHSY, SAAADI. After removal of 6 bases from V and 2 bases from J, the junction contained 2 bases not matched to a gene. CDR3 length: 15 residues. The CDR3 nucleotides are TGCGCCAGCAGCCCTAGCGGGGGGGCCTACAATGAGCAGTTCTTC. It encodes CASSPSGGAYNEQFF.